This note documents a single T cell receptor (beta chain) sequence. This sample is drawn from a study of control samples from healthy donors and cancer patients. The CDR3 contains 15 residues. Germline CDR1 reads SGHRS; CDR2 reads YFSETQ. V lost 2 bases to trimming and J lost 0 bases, with 9 bases between them. Profiling relied on immunoSEQ multiplex PCR, and the TCRdb table lists in-frame clones only, not all of them. The data hold 45,000 to 60,000 clones, with more than 90% observed a single time. This receptor was identified in a man aged 25-45 years with colorectal cancer. The gene calls are TRBV5-1 and TRBJ2-1, with D tentatively TRBD2 (6 bases). The sample was PBMCs. As DNA, the CDR3 is TGCGCCAGCAGCTTCATACTAGCCTCCTACAATGAGCAGTTCTTC. This encodes CASSFILASYNEQFF.